This T cell receptor beta chain is drawn from a study of glioma-infiltrating T cells after dendritic cell vaccination. Germline assignment: CDR1 SQVTM and CDR2 ANQGSEA. V was clipped by 6 bases and J by 7 bases, with 16 bases between them. The CDR3 sequence is 13 residues long. The primer mix had 60 V beta and 13 J beta primers. Some clones are missing from TCRdb's copy, which holds only in-frame ones; the method was immunoSEQ multiplex PCR. This sample has about 50,000 clones, with roughly 85% found just once. This TCR was sampled from a human donor with glioblastoma. The sequences come from blood, collected before dendritic cell vaccination. V usage is TRBV29-1 and J usage is TRBJ2-1; TRBD2 is a possible D gene (6 bases). The CDR3 loop is CSVRGGGLNEQFF. The CDR3 nucleotides read TGCAGCGTCAGAGGTGGGGGGTTGAATGAGCAGTTCTTC.